This T cell receptor beta chain was identified during a study of blood T cell repertoires in COVID-19. Germline CDR1 is SEHNR and CDR2 is FQNEAQ (reference sequence). With 5 bases removed from V and 6 bases from J, the gap between germline ends came to 14 bases. CDR3 length: 14 residues. The protocol was immunoSEQ multiplex PCR, while the TCRdb copy is restricted to in-frame clones and leaves out a portion. This repertoire shows around 200,000 clones, roughly 85% found once; its top ten account for 4.5% to 5%. The J gene is TRBJ1-5, the V gene TRBV7-9, with D perhaps TRBD1 (6 bases). Sequencing was performed on peripheral blood. This clonotype originated in a woman of 80 years or more with acute or convalescent COVID-19. This CDR3 is CASSPGRGSQPQHF. For the CDR3, the DNA is TGTGCCAGCAGCCCCGGCAGGGGCAGTCAGCCCCAGCATTTT.